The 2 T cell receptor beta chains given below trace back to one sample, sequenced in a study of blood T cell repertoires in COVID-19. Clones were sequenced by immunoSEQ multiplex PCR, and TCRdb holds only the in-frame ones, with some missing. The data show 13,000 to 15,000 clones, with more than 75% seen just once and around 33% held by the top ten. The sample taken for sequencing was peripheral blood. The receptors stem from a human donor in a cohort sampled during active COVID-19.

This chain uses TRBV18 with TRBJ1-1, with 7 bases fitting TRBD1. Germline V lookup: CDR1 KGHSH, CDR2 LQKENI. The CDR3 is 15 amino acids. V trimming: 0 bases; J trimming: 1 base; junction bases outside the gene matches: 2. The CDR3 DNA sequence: TGTGCCAGCTCACCACCGGGACAGCCGAACACTGAAGCTTTCTTT. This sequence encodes CASSPPGQPNTEAFF.

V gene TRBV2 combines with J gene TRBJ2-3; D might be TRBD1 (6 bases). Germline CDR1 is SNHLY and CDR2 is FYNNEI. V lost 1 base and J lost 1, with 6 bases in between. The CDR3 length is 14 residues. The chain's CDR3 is CASSEGTGTDTQYF. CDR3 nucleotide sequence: TGTGCCAGCAGTGAAGGGACAGGCACAGATACGCAGTATTTT.